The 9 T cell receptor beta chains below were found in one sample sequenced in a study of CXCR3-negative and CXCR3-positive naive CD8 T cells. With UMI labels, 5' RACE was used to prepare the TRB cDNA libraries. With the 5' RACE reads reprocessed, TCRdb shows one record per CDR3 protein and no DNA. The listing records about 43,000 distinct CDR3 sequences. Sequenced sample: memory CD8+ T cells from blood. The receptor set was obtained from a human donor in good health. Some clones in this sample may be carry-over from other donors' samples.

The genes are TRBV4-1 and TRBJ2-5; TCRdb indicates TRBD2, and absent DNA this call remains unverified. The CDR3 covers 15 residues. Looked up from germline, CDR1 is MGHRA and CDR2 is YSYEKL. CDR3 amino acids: CASSQLAGPGETQYF.

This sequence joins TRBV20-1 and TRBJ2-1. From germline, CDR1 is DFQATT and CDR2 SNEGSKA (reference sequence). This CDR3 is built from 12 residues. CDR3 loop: CSARDLNNEQFF.

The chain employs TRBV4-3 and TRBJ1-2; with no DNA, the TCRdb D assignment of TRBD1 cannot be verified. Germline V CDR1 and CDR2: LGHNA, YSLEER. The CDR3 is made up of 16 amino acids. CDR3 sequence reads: CASSQEVQGEWYGYTF.

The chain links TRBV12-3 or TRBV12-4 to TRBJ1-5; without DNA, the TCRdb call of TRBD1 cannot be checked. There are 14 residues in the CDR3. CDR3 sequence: CASSSDRINQPQHF.

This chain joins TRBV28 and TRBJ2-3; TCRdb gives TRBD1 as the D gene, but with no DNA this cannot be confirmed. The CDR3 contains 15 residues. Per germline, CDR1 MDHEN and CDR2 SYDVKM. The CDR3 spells CASSWRDSSTDTQYF.

CDR3 sequence: CASTRDGNSPLHF. This chain links TRBV25-1 with TRBJ1-6; TCRdb proposes TRBD1, but this gene call is untestable without DNA. The length of the CDR3 is 13 residues. CDR1 is MGHDK, CDR2 SYGVNS, per germline.

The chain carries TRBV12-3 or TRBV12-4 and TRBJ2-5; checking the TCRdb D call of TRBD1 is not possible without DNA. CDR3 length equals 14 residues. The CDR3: CATKRNGIEETQYF.

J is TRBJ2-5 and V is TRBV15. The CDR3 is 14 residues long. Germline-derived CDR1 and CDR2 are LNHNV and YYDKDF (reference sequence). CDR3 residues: CATSREKELETQYF.

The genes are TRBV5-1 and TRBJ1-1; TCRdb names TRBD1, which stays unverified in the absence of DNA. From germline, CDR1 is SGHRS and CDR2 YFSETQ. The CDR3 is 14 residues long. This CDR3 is CASSLEARGTEAFF.